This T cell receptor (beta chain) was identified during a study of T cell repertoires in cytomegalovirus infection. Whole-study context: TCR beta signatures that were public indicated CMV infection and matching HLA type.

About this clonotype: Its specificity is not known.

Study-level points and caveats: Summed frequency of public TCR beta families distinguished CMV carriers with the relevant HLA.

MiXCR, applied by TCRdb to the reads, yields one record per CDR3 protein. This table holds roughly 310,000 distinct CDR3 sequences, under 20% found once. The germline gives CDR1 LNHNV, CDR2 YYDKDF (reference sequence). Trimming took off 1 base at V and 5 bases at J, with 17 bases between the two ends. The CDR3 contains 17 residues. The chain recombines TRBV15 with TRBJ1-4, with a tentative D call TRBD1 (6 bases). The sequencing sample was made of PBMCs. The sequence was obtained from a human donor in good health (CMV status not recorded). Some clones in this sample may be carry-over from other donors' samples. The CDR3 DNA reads TGTGCCACCAGCAGAGTCCGGGAGACAGGATCAAATGAAAAACTGTTTTTT. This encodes CATSRVRETGSNEKLFF.